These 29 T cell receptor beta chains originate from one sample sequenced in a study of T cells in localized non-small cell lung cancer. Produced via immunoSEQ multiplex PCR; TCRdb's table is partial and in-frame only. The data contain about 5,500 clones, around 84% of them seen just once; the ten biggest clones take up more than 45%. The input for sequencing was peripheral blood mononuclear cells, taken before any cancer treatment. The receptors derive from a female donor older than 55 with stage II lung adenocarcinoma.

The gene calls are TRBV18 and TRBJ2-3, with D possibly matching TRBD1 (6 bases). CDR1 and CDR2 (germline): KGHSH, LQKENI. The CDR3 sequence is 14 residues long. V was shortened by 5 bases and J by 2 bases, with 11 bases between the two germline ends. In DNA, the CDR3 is TGTGCCAGCTCAGCCGCAGGGGTCACAGATACGCAGTATTTT. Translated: CASSAAGVTDTQYF.

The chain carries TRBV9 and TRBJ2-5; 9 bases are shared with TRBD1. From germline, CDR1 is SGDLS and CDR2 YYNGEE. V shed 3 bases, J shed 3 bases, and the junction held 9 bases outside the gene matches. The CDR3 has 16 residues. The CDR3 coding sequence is TGTGCCAGCAGCGCCCGGGTCGGGACAGGGAAAGAGACCCAGTACTTC. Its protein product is CASSARVGTGKETQYF.

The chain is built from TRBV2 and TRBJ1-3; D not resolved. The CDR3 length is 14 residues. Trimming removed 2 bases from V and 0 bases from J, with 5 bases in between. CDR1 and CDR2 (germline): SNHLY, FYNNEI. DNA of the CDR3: TGTGCCAGCAGTGAACTGCTCTCTGGAAACACCATATATTTT. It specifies CASSELLSGNTIYF.

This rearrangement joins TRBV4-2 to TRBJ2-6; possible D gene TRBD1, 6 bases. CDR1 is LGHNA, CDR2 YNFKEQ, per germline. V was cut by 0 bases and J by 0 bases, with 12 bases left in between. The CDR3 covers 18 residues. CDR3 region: CASSQESDSHSGANVLTF. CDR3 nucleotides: TGTGCCAGCAGCCAAGAATCGGACAGCCACTCTGGGGCCAACGTCCTGACTTTC.

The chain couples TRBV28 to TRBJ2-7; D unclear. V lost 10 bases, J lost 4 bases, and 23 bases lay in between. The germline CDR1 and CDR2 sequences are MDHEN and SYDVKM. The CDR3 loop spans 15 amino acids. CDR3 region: CATSFPPGQPYEQYV. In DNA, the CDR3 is TGTGCCACCTCTTTCCCTCCGGGTCAACCTTACGAGCAGTACGTC.

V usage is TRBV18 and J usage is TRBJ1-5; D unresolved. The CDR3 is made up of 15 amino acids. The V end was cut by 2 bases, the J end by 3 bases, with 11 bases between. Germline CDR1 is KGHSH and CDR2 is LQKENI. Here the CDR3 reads CASSPVDGFNQPQHF. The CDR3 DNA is TGTGCCAGCTCACCAGTAGACGGTTTCAATCAGCCCCAGCATTTT.

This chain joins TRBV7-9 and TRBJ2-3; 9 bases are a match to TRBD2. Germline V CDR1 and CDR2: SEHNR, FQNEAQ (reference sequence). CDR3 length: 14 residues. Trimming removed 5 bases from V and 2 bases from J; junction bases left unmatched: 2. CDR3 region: CASSQRGVTDTQYF. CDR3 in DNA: TGTGCCAGCAGCCAGCGGGGGGTCACAGATACGCAGTATTTT.

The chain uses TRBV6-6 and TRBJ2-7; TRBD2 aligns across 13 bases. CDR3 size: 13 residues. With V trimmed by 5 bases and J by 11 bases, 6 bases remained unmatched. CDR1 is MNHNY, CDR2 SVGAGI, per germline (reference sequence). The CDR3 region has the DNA TGTGCCAGCAGTCCGGGACTAGCGGGGCCGGAGTACTTC. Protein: CASSPGLAGPEYF.

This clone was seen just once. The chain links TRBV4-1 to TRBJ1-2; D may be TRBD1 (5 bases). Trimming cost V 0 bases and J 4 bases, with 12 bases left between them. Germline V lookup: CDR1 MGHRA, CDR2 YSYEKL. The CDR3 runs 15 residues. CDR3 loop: CASSQDQGEGYGYTF. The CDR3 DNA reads TGCGCCAGCAGCCAAGATCAAGGGGAAGGCTATGGCTACACCTTC.

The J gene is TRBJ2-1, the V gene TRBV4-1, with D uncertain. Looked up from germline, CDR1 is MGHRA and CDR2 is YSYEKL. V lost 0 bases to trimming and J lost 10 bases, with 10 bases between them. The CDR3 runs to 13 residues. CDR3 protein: CASSQDALTEQFF. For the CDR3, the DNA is TGCGCCAGCAGCCAAGATGCCCTGACCGAGCAGTTCTTC.

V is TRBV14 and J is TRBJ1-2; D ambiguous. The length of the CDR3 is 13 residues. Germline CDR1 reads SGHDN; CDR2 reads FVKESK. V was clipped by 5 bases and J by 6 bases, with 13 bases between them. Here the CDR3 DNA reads TGTGCCAGCAGCTCTAGGGTCTCTGATGGCTACACCTTC. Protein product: CASSSRVSDGYTF.

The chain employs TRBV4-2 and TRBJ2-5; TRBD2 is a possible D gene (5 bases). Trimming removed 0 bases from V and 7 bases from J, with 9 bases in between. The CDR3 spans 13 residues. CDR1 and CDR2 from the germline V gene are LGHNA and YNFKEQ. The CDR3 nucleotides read TGTGCCAGCAGCCAAGAGGGCGGAGGGACCCAGTACTTC. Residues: CASSQEGGGTQYF.

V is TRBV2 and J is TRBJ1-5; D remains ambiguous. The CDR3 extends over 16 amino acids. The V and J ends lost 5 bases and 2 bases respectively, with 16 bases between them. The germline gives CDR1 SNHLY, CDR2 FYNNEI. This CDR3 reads CASSSTQPQGNQPQHF. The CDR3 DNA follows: TGTGCCAGCAGTTCCACCCAACCCCAGGGCAATCAGCCCCAGCATTTT. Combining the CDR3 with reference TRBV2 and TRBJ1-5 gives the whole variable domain EPEVTQTPSHQVTQMGQEVILRCVPISNHLYFYWYRQILGQKVEFLVSFYNNEISEKSEIFDDQFSVERPDGSNFTLKIRSTKLEDSAMYFCASSSTQPQGNQPQHFGDGTRLSIL.

For the CDR3, the DNA is TGTGCCTGGAACGACTTCCAAAGGGAAAAACTGTTTTTT. Encoded protein: CAWNDFQREKLFF. The chain combines TRBV30 with TRBJ1-4; no firm D call. Germline V CDR1 and CDR2: GTSNPN, SVGIG (reference sequence). V was pared by 4 bases and J by 8 bases, with 14 bases between. CDR3 length: 13 amino acids.

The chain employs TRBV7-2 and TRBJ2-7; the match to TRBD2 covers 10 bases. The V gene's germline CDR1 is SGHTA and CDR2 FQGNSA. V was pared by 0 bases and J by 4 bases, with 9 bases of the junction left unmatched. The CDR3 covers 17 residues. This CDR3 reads CASSLANSGRAPYEQYF. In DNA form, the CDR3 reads TGTGCCAGCAGCTTAGCGAACAGCGGGAGGGCCCCGTACGAGCAGTACTTC.

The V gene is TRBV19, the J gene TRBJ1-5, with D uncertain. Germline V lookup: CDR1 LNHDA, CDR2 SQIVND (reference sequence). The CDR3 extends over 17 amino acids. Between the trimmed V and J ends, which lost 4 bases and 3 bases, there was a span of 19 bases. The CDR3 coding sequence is TGTGCCAGTAGTACGCCTCCCGGAACAGCCTACAATCAGCCCCAGCATTTT. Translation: CASSTPPGTAYNQPQHF.

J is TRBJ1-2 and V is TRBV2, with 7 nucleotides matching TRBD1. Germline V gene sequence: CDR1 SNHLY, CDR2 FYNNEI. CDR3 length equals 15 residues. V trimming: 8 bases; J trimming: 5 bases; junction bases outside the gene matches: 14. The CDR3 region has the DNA TGTGCCAGCGAAGAGCCCGGCGGGGACAGATATGGCTACACCTTC. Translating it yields CASEEPGGDRYGYTF. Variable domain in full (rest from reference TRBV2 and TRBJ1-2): EPEVTQTPSHQVTQMGQEVILRCVPISNHLYFYWYRQILGQKVEFLVSFYNNEISEKSEIFDDQFSVERPDGSNFTLKIRSTKLEDSAMYFCASEEPGGDRYGYTFGSGTRLTVV.

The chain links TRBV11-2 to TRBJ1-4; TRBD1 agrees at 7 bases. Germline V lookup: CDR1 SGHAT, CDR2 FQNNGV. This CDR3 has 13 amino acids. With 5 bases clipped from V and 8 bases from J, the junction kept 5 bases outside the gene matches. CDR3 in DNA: TGTGCCAGCAGCCGGGACAGTCAGGAAAAACTGTTTTTT. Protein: CASSRDSQEKLFF. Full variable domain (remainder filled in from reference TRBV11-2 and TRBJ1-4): EAGVAQSPRYKIIEKRQSVAFWCNPISGHATLYWYQQILGQGPKLLIQFQNNGVVDDSQLPKDRFSAERLKGVDSTLKIQPAKLEDSAVYLCASSRDSQEKLFFGSGTQLSVL.

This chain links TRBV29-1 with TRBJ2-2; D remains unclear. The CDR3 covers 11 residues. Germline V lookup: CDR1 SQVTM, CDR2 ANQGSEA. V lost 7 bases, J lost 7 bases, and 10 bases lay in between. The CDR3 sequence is CSGTVGGELFF. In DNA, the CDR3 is TGCAGCGGCACCGTGGGCGGGGAGCTGTTTTTT.

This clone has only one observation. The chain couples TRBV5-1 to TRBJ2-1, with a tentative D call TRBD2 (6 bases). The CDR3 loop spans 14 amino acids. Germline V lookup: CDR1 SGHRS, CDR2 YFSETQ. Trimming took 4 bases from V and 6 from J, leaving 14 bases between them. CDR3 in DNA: TGCGCCAGCAGCCTACAACTAGCTTTCAATGAGCAGTTCTTC. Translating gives CASSLQLAFNEQFF.

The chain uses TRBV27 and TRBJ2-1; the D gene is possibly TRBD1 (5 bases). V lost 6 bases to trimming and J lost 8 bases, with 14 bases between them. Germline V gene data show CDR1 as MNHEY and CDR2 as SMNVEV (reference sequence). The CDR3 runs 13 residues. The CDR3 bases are TGTGCCAGCAGCGCGGTAGCAGGGTATGAGCAGTTCTTC. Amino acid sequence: CASSAVAGYEQFF.

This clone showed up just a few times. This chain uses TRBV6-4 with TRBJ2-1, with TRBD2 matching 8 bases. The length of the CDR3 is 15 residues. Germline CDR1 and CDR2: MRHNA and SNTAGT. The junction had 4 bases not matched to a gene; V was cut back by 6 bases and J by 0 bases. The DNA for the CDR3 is TGTGCCAGCAGCGCCGGGACTAGCTCCTACAATGAGCAGTTCTTC. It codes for CASSAGTSSYNEQFF.

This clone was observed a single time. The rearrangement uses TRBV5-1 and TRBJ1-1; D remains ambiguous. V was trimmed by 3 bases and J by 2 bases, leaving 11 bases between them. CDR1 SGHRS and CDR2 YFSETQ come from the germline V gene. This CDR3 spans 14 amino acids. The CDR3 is CASSYRASNTEAFF. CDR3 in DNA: TGCGCCAGCAGCTATCGGGCCAGTAACACTGAAGCTTTCTTT.

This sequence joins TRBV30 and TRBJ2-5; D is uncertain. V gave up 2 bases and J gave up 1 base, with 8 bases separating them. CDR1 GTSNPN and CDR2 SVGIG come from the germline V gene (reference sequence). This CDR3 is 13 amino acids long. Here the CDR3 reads CAWSRSAQETQYF. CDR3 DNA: TGTGCCTGGAGTAGGTCAGCCCAAGAGACCCAGTACTTC.

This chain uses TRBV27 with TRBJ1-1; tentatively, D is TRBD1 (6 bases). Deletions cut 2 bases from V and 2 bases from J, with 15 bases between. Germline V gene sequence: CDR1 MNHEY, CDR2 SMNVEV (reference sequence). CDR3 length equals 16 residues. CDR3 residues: CASSLTWGARNTEAFF. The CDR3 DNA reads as TGTGCCAGCAGTTTAACATGGGGGGCGCGAAACACTGAAGCTTTCTTT.

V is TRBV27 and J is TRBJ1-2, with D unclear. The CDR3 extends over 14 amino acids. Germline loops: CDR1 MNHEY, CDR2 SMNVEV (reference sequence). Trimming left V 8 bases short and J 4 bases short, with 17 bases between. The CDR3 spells CASGSALSFYGYTF. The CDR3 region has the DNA TGTGCCAGCGGGTCAGCCCTATCGTTCTATGGCTACACCTTC.

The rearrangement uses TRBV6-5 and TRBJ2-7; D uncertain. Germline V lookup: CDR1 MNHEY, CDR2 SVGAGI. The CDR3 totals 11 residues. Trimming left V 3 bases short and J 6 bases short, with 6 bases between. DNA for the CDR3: TGTGCCAGCAGTTATATCGGCGAGCAGTACTTC. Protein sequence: CASSYIGEQYF.

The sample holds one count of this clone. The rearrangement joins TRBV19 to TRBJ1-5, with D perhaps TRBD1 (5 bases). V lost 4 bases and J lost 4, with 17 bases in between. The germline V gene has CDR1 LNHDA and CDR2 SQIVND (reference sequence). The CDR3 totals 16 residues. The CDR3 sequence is CASSTRRDGENQPQHF. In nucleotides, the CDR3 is TGTGCCAGTAGTACCCGCCGGGACGGAGAAAATCAGCCCCAGCATTTT.

The DNA of the CDR3 is TGTGCCAGCAGCTTTTCTGAGGGCGGCGAGCAGTACGTC. Its protein product is CASSFSEGGEQYV. The chain carries TRBV11-2 and TRBJ2-7; D perhaps matches TRBD2 (5 bases). Germline CDR1 reads SGHAT; CDR2 reads FQNNGV. V was pared by 3 bases and J by 6 bases, with 12 bases between. CDR3 length: 13 residues.